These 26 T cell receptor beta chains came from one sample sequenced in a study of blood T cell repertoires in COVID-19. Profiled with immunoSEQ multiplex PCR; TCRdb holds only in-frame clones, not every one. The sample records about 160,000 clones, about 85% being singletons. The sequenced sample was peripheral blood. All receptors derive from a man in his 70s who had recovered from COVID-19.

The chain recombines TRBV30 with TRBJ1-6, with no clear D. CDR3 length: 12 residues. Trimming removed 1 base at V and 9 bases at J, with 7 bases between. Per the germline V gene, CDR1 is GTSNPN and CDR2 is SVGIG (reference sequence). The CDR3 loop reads CAWSGEGSPLHF. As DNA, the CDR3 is TGTGCCTGGAGTGGGGAGGGTTCACCCCTCCACTTT.

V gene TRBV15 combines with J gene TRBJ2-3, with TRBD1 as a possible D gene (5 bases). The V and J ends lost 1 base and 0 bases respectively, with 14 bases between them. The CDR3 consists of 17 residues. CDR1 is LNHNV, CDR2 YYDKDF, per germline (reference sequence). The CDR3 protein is CATSRGVTAASTDTQYF. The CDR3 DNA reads TGTGCCACCAGCAGAGGGGTGACAGCCGCTAGCACAGATACGCAGTATTTT. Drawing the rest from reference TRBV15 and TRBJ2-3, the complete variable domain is DAMVIQNPRYQVTQFGKPVTLSCSQTLNHNVMYWYQQKSSQAPKLLFHYYDKDFNNEADTPDNFQSRRPNTSFCFLDIRSPGLGDTAMYLCATSRGVTAASTDTQYFGPGTRLTVL.

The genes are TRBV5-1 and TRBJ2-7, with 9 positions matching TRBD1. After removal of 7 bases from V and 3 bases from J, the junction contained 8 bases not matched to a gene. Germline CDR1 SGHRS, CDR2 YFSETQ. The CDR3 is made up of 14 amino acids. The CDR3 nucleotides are TGCGCCAGCGCCCCGGGACAGGGTGACTACGAGCAGTACTTC. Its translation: CASAPGQGDYEQYF. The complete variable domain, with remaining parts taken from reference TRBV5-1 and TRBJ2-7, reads KAGVTQTPRYLIKTRGQQVTLSCSPISGHRSVSWYQQTPGQGLQFLFEYFSETQRNKGNFPGRFSGRQFSNSRSEMNVSTLELGDSALYLCASAPGQGDYEQYFGPGTRLTVT.

Here the CDR3 reads CSASGSYGYTF. The CDR3 DNA follows: TGCAGTGCTAGTGGGAGCTATGGCTACACCTTC. This chain connects TRBV20-1 to TRBJ1-2; D unclear. The CDR3 extends over 11 amino acids. Germline V gene data show CDR1 as DFQATT and CDR2 as SNEGSKA (reference sequence). Between the trimmed V and J ends, which lost 3 bases and 4 bases, there was a span of 6 bases.

CDR3 sequence reads: CASSSWTGASTDTQYF. The CDR3 DNA follows: TGCGCCAGCAGCTCCTGGACAGGAGCTAGCACAGATACGCAGTATTTT. V is TRBV5-1 and J is TRBJ2-3, with 7 bases lining up with TRBD1. This CDR3 is 16 amino acids long. The germline V gene encodes CDR1 SGHRS and CDR2 YFSETQ. After removal of 3 bases from V and 0 bases from J, the junction contained 7 bases not matched to a gene.

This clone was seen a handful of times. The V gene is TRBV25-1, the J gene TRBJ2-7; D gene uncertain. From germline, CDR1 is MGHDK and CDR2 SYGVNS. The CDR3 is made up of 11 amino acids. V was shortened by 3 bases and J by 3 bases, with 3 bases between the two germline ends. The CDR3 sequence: CASSDSYEQYF. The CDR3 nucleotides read TGTGCCAGCAGTGACAGCTACGAGCAGTACTTC.

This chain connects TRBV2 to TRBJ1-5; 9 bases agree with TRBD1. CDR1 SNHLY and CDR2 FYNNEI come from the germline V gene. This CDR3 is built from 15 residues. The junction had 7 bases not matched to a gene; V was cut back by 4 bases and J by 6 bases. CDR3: CASSAGQGFVQPQHF. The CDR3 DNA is TGTGCCAGCAGTGCGGGACAGGGTTTCGTTCAGCCCCAGCATTTT.

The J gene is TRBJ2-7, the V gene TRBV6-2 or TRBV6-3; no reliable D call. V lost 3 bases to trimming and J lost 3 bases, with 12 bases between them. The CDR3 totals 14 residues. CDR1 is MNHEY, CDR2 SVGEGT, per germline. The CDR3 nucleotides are TGTGCCAGCAGTTATAACGTCTACCGCTACGAGCAGTACTTC. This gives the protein CASSYNVYRYEQYF.

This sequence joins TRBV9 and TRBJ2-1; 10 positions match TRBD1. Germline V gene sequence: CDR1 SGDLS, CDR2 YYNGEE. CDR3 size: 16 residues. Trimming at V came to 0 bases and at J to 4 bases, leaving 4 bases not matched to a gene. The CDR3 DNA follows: TGTGCCAGCAGCGTAGCCGGGACAGGGGTATACAATGAGCAGTTCTTC. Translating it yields CASSVAGTGVYNEQFF.

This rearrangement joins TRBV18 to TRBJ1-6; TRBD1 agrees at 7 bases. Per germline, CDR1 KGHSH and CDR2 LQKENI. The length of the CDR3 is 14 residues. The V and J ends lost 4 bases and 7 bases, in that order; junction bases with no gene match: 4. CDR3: CASSQGQSNSPLHF. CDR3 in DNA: TGTGCCAGCTCACAGGGACAGTCAAATTCACCCCTCCACTTT.

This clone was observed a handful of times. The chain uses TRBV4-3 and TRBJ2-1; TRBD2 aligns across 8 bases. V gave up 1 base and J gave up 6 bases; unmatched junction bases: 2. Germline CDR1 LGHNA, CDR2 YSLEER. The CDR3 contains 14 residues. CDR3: CASSQGLAFNEQFF. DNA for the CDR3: TGCGCCAGCAGCCAAGGACTAGCGTTCAATGAGCAGTTCTTC.

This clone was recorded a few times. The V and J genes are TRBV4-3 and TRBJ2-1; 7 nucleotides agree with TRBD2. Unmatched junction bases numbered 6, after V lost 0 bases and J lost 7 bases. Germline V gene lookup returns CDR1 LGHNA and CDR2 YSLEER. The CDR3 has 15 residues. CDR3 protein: CASSQEYGRNNEQFF. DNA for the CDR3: TGCGCCAGCAGCCAAGAATACGGGAGGAATAATGAGCAGTTCTTC.

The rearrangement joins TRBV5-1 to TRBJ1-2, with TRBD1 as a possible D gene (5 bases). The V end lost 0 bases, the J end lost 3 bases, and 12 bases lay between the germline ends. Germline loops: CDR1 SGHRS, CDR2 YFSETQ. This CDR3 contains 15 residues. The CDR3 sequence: CASSLGPGGDYGYTF. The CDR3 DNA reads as TGCGCCAGCAGCTTGGGACCCGGGGGGGACTATGGCTACACCTTC.

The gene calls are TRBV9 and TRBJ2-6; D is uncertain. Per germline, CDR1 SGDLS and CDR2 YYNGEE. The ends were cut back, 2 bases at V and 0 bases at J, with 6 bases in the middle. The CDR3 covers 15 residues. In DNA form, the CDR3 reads TGTGCCAGCAGCGTGAGGAGCTCTGGGGCCAACGTCCTGACTTTC. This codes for CASSVRSSGANVLTF.

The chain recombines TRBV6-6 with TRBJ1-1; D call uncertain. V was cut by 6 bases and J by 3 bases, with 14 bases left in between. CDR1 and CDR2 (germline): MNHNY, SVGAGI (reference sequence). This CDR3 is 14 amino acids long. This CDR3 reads CASRELSTDTEAFF. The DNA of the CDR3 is TGTGCCAGCAGGGAACTAAGTACGGACACTGAAGCTTTCTTT.

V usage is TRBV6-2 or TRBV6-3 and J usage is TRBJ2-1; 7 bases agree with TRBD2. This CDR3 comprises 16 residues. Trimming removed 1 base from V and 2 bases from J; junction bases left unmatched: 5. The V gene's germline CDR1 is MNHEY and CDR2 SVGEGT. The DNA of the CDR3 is TGTGCCAGCAGTTACTTGGGCGGGAGACCCTACAATGAGCAGTTCTTC. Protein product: CASSYLGGRPYNEQFF.

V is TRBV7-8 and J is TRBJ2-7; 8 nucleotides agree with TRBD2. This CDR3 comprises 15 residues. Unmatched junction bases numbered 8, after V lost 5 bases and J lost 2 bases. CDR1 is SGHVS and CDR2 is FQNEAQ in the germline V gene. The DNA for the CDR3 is TGTGCCAGCAGCCCTCGAGCGGGGGATCCCTACGAGCAGTACTTC. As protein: CASSPRAGDPYEQYF.

The CDR3 region is CASSSLPRMNTEAFF. The CDR3 DNA sequence: TGCGCCAGCAGCTCATTGCCGCGTATGAACACTGAAGCTTTCTTT. The chain is built from TRBV5-1 and TRBJ1-1; D is undetermined. Germline-derived CDR1 and CDR2 are SGHRS and YFSETQ. CDR3 length equals 15 residues. Trimming removed 3 bases at V and 0 bases at J, with 12 bases between. Based on the CDR3 plus reference TRBV5-1 and TRBJ1-1, the full variable domain is KAGVTQTPRYLIKTRGQQVTLSCSPISGHRSVSWYQQTPGQGLQFLFEYFSETQRNKGNFPGRFSGRQFSNSRSEMNVSTLELGDSALYLCASSSLPRMNTEAFFGQGTRLTVV.

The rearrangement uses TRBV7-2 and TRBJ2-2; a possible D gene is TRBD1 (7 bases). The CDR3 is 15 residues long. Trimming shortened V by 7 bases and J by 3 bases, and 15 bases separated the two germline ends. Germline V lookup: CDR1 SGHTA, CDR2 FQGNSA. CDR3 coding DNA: TGTGCCAGCATGGAGGGGGCAAGGGACACCGGGGAGCTGTTTTTT. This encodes CASMEGARDTGELFF.

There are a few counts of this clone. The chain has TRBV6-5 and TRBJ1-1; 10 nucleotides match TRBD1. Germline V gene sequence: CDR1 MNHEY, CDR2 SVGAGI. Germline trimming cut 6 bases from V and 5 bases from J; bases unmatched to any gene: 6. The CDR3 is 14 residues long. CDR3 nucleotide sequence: TGTGCCAGCAGCCGGGGACAGGGGTGGACTGAAGCTTTCTTT. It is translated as CASSRGQGWTEAFF.

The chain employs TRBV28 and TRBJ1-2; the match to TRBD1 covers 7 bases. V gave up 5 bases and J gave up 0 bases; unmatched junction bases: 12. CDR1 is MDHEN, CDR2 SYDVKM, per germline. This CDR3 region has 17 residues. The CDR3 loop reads CASSPIQGLRANYGYTF. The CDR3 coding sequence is TGTGCCAGCAGTCCTATACAGGGGCTGCGGGCTAACTATGGCTACACCTTC.

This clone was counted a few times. For the CDR3, the DNA is TGTGCCAGCAGCTCCAGCGTGGGAGCAGAGACCCAGTACTTC. Its translation: CASSSSVGAETQYF. The chain joins TRBV9 to TRBJ2-5; D might be TRBD2 (5 bases). The ends were cut back, 4 bases at V and 4 bases at J, with 14 bases in the middle. CDR1 and CDR2 from the germline V gene are SGDLS and YYNGEE. The CDR3 covers 14 residues. Looking up the rest from reference TRBV9 and TRBJ2-5 gives the full variable domain: DSGVTQTPKHLITATGQRVTLRCSPRSGDLSVYWYQQSLDQGLQFLIQYYNGEERAKGNILERFSAQQFPDLHSELNLSSLELGDSALYFCASSSSVGAETQYFGPGTRLLVL.

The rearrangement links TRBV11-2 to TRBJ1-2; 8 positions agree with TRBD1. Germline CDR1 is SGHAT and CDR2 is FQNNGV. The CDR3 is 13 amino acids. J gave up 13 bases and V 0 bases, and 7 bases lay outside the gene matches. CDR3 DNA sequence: TGTGCCAGCAGCTTAGAAAGCCTCAGGGGGCTCACCTTC. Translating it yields CASSLESLRGLTF.

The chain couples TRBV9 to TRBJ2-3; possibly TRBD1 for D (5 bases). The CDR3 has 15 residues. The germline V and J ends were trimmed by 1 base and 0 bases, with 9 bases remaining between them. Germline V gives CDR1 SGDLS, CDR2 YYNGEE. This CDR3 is CASSVTDRSTDTQYF. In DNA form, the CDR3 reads TGTGCCAGCAGCGTAACCGACAGAAGCACAGATACGCAGTATTTT.

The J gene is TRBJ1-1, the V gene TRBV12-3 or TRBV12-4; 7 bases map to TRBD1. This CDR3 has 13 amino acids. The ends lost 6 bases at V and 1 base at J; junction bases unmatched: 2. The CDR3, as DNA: TGTGCCAGCAGGAGGACAGGGAACACTGAAGCTTTCTTT. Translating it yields CASRRTGNTEAFF.

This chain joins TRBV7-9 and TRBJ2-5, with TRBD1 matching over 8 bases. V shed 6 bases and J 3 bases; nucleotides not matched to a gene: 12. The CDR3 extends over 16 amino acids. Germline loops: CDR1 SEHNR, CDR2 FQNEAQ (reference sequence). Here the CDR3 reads CASSSTQGAAEETQYF. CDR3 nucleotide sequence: TGTGCCAGCAGTTCAACTCAGGGGGCGGCTGAAGAGACCCAGTACTTC.